The sequence of this TCR beta chain was determined in a study of blood T cell repertoires in COVID-19. Study details: T cells, B-cell-depleted T cells, or PBMCs provided the cDNA or gDNA that served as material.

In the original workflow: Using reference gene primer amplification, nucleated cell counts were estimated. Sequenced by immunoSEQ multiplex PCR; TCRdb stores in-frame clones only, minus some. That table supplies the V and J calls and clone size; D and trimming were determined from the DNA. The table has hundreds of thousands of clones, roughly 77% seen once. Per the germline V gene, CDR1 is SGHAT and CDR2 is FQNNGV. CDR3 length: 19 amino acids. Trimming removed 0 bases from V and 2 bases from J; junction bases left unmatched: 12. Sequenced material: peripheral blood. The receptor was isolated from an elderly woman with acute or convalescent COVID-19. The chain uses TRBV11-2 and TRBJ2-3; TRBD2 matches 9 bases. The DNA for the CDR3 is TGTGCCAGCAGCTTAGACCCGGGACTAGCTGGTCGTATCACAGATACGCAGTATTTT. It translates to CASSLDPGLAGRITDTQYF.